The rows below give T cell receptor beta chains drawn from one sample of a study of blood T cell repertoires in COVID-19. Here immunoSEQ multiplex PCR was the method, and the copy in TCRdb shows in-frame clones only, minus some. The sample has 20,000 to 25,000 clones, over 75% seen once. Material for sequencing was peripheral blood. These receptors were taken from a human donor in a cohort sampled during active COVID-19. The donor label of this sample is uncertain. The CDR3 runs from the conserved cysteine through the conserved F or W. D genes are given only for firm matches. Not all rows give a size; the values are once, few, many and, for expanded clones, a class.

NA,NA,TRBJ2-1,TRBV5-5,TGTGCCAGCAGCTTGGCCCCGGGAAACTACAATGAGCAGTTCTTC,CASSLAPGNYNEQFF
TRBD2,NA,TRBJ2-3,TRBV7-3,TGTGCCAGCAGCCCGTTAGGCAGACTAGCGGGAGGGTTAGATACGCAGTATTTT,CASSPLGRLAGGLDTQYF
NA,NA,TRBJ2-1,TRBV5-5,TGTGCCAGCAGCTCGTATACAGGGTCTGGGAATGAGCAGTTCTTC,CASSSYTGSGNEQFF
NA,NA,TRBJ2-3,TRBV21-1,TGTGCCAGCGAGTGCAGGGGGCATCTAGCGGGAGCCACAGATACGCAGTATTTT,CASECRGHLAGATDTQYF
TRBD1,NA,TRBJ1-2,TRBV6-5,TGTGCCACCGAGGACAGGGGGATAAACTATGGCTACACCTTC,CATEDRGINYGYTF
TRBD1,NA,TRBJ2-7,TRBV28,TGTGCCACCGGGACAGGGGACTACGAGCAGTACTTC,CATGTGDYEQYF
NA,NA,TRBJ2-7,TRBV6-2/TRBV6-3,TGTGCCAGCAGTTTCTATGACTACTACGAGCAGTACTTC,CASSFYDYYEQYF
TRBD1,once,TRBJ2-1,TRBV19,TGTGCCAGTAGCCCAACCCCCCCGGGACAGGACTACAATGAGCAGTTCTTC,CASSPTPPGQDYNEQFF
NA,NA,TRBJ1-1,TRBV19,TGTGCCAGTAGGGCGGGGAGGGGGGCAACTGAAGCTTTCTTT,CASRAGRGATEAFF
TRBD2,NA,TRBJ2-7,TRBV6-1,TGTGCCAGCAGTGAAAGCGGGGTATATGAGCAGTACTTC,CASSESGVYEQYF
TRBD2,few,TRBJ2-3,TRBV7-6,TGTGCCAGCAGCTCCGGGACTAGCGGGGGCGGGGATACGCAGTATTTT,CASSSGTSGGGDTQYF
TRBD1,NA,TRBJ2-1,TRBV24-1,TGTGCCACCAGTGATAACCGGGACAGGGGGTTCTCCTACAATGAGCAGTTCTTC,CATSDNRDRGFSYNEQFF
TRBD2,NA,TRBJ2-2,TRBV5-1,TGCGCCAGCAGCTCAGGACTAGCTGGGACCGGGGAGCTGTTTTTT,CASSSGLAGTGELFF
NA,NA,TRBJ2-5,TRBV19,TGTGCCAGTAGTATAAGGGGTTGGGAGACCCAGTACTTC,CASSIRGWETQYF
NA,once,TRBJ1-1,TRBV5-5,TGTGCCAGCAGCCGGGAAGGGAGCTTGAACACTGAAGCTTTCTTT,CASSREGSLNTEAFF
NA,NA,TRBJ2-7,TRBV20-1,TGCAGTGGGGACAAGACCTACGAGCAGTACTTC,CSGDKTYEQYF
TRBD2,NA,TRBJ2-1,TRBV28,TGTGCCAGCACACTGGGACTAGCGGATTACAATGAGCAGTTCTTC,CASTLGLADYNEQFF
TRBD1,NA,TRBJ1-1,TRBV2,TGTGCCAGCAGTGGGACAGGGGGCACTGAAGCTTTCTTT,CASSGTGGTEAFF
NA,few,TRBJ2-7,TRBV30,TGTGCCTGGAGTTTGACAGTACCCTACGAGCAGTACTTC,CAWSLTVPYEQYF
TRBD1,NA,TRBJ2-7,TRBV6-5,TGTGCCAGCAGTAGGCGTAGGGACAGGGTACTCGAGCAGTACTTC,CASSRRRDRVLEQYF
NA,once,TRBJ1-5,TRBV6-6,TGTGCCACGACTAAGGGGGGACTAGGGAATCAGCCCCAGCATTTT,CATTKGGLGNQPQHF
TRBD2,NA,TRBJ2-5,TRBV3-1/TRBV3-2,TGTGCCAGCAGCCGAACTAGCGGGAGTGTTCGGTACCAAGAGACCCAGTACTTC,CASSRTSGSVRYQETQYF
TRBD1,NA,TRBJ2-5,TRBV28,TGTGCCAGCAGTTCGGACAGGGGCTCGGGGCAAGAGACCCAGTACTTC,CASSSDRGSGQETQYF
TRBD2,once,TRBJ2-7,TRBV5-6,TGTGCCAGCAGCAGCAGCCTAGCGGGATACGAGCAGTACTTC,CASSSSLAGYEQYF
TRBD1,NA,TRBJ2-3,TRBV28,TGTGCCAGCAGTCCGGGGGACAGGGGTACAGATACGCAGTATTTT,CASSPGDRGTDTQYF
TRBD1,once,TRBJ2-7,TRBV20-1,TGCAGTGCGGACGACAGGGGGAGACAGTACTTC,CSADDRGRQYF
NA,NA,TRBJ2-7,TRBV5-1,TGCGCCAGCAGCTTGGGAGACATCTCCTACGAGCAGTACTTC,CASSLGDISYEQYF
NA,NA,TRBJ1-2,TRBV6-5,TGTGCCAGCAGAGCAGGGAACTATGGCTACACCTTC,CASRAGNYGYTF
TRBD2,NA,TRBJ2-4,TRBV9,TGTGCCAGCATCGTACAGGGGACTAGCGGGAGATTAGCCAAAAACATTCAGTACTTC,CASIVQGTSGRLAKNIQYF
TRBD2,NA,TRBJ2-2,TRBV4-1,TGCGCCAGCAGCCCGTCGGCTAGCGGGAACACCGGGGAGCTGTTTTTT,CASSPSASGNTGELFF
NA,NA,TRBJ2-2,TRBV24-1,TGTGCCACTAGGGCGGGGAGGCGGGGAGGTCGTCCTGGGGAGCTGTTTTTT,CATRAGRRGGRPGELFF
TRBD2,NA,TRBJ2-1,TRBV7-2,TGTGCCAGCAGCTTAAAGGCTAGCGGCTACAATGAGCAGTTCTTC,CASSLKASGYNEQFF
TRBD2,NA,TRBJ2-1,TRBV19,TGTGCCAGTAGTATGGAAACGGGGGGCTCCTACAATGAGCAGTTCTTC,CASSMETGGSYNEQFF
NA,NA,TRBJ1-2,TRBV5-1,TGCGCCAGCAGCCCGACAGAAGCTAACTATGGCTACACCTTC,CASSPTEANYGYTF
TRBD1,NA,TRBJ2-7,TRBV11-1,TGTGCCAGCAGCCCACAGGGGGCGCACGAGCAGTACTTC,CASSPQGAHEQYF
TRBD1,NA,TRBJ1-4,TRBV7-9,TGTGCCAGCAGCTTACAGGGGGTTGCTAATGAAAAACTGTTTTTT,CASSLQGVANEKLFF
TRBD1,NA,TRBJ1-2,TRBV6-2/TRBV6-3,TGTGCCAGCAGACCTCGGGACAGGGGTGGCTACACCTTC,CASRPRDRGGYTF
NA,NA,TRBJ1-1,TRBV10-3,TGTGCCATCAGTGAAGGTCAGGGTGGGCCTGAAGCTTTCTTT,CAISEGQGGPEAFF
TRBD2,NA,TRBJ2-1,TRBV5-1,TGCGCCAGCAGCAAAGCTAGCGGGACACAGGAGCAGTTCTTC,CASSKASGTQEQFF
NA,NA,TRBJ2-1,TRBV5-5,TGTGCCAGCAGCTTGGGAGGGTCCGGCTACAATGAGCAGTTCTTC,CASSLGGSGYNEQFF
NA,few,TRBJ2-1,TRBV11-2,TGTGCCAGCAGCTCGCAAGTCTACACAGGGAACAATGAGCAGTTCTTC,CASSSQVYTGNNEQFF
TRBD1,NA,TRBJ2-1,TRBV19,TGTGCCAGTCTGAAGCGTGGGACAGACCACAATGAGCAGTTCTTC,CASLKRGTDHNEQFF
NA,NA,TRBJ1-1,TRBV10-2,TGCGCCAGCAGTGCTACCGTCGTGACAATGAACACTGAAGCTTTCTTT,CASSATVVTMNTEAFF
NA,NA,TRBJ1-4,TRBV10-1,TGCGCCAGCACCCGAAAAACTGTTTTT,CASTRKTVF
NA,NA,TRBJ2-3,TRBV6-5,TGTGCCAGCAGTTACGGGACTGGCACCACAGATACGCAGTATTTT,CASSYGTGTTDTQYF
NA,NA,TRBJ1-4,TRBV3-1/TRBV3-2,TGTGCCACGTCAACGGGACACACTAATGAAAAACTGTTTTTT,CATSTGHTNEKLFF
NA,NA,TRBJ1-2,TRBV28,TGTGCCAGCAGCCGGGAAATACCGTATGGCTACACCTTC,CASSREIPYGYTF
TRBD2,NA,TRBJ2-2,TRBV9,TGTGCCAGCAGCCCGAGACTAGCGGGAGCCACCGGGGAGCTGTTTTTT,CASSPRLAGATGELFF
NA,NA,TRBJ2-6,TRBV28,TGTGCCAGCAGTCTTCCGGGCTCTGGGGCCAACGTCCTGACTTTC,CASSLPGSGANVLTF
TRBD1,NA,TRBJ2-5,TRBV18,TGTGCCAGCTCACCCCTCGGGACAGGACAAGAGACCCAGTACTTC,CASSPLGTGQETQYF
TRBD1,NA,TRBJ2-7,TRBV20-1,TGCAGTGCCAAACAGGGGGCCGAGCAGTACTTC,CSAKQGAEQYF
TRBD2,NA,TRBJ2-7,TRBV30,TGTGCCTGGAGTGTAGGGCGGGAGTGGGAGCAGTACTTC,CAWSVGREWEQYF
TRBD2,NA,TRBJ2-7,TRBV5-4,TGTGCCAGCAGCGCGGGACTAGCGGGAGGCCGGGGCTACGAGCAGTACTTC,CASSAGLAGGRGYEQYF
NA,few,TRBJ2-7,TRBV28,TGTGCCAGCAGTTTACCTCAAACGGGGGAGCAGTACTTC,CASSLPQTGEQYF